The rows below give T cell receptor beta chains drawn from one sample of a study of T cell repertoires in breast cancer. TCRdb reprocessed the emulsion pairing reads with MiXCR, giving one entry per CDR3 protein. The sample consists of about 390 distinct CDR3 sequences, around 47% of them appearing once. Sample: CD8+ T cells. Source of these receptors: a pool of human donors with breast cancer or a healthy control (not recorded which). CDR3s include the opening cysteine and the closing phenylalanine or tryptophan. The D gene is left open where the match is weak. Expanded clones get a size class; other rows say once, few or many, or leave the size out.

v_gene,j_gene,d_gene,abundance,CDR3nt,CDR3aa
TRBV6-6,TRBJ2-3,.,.,TGTGCCAGCAGTTTGGGGGACGAGTGGACAGATACGCAGTATTTT,CASSLGDEWTDTQYF
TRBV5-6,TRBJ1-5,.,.,TGTGCCAGCAGCGTGGGTGATCAGCCCCAGCATTTT,CASSVGDQPQHF
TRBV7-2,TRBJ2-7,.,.,TGTGCCAGCAGCAAAAGGACAGAGTACGAGCAGTACTTC,CASSKRTEYEQYF
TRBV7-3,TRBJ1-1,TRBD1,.,TGTGCCAGCAGATTGCCAGGGGGCATGAACACTGCAGCTTTCTTT,CASRLPGGMNTAAFF
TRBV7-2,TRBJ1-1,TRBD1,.,TGTGCCAGCGGAGAGGGACAGCCGACGCCTTGGGCTTTCTTT,CASGEGQPTPWAFF
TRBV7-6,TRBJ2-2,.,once,TGTGCCAGCAGCGGAAAGGTCGGGGAGCTGTTTTTT,CASSGKVGELFF
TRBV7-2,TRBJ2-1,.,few,TGTGCCAGCACCAACCCGGACGGGCCCCATGATGAGCAGTTCTTC,CASTNPDGPHDEQFF
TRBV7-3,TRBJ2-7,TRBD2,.,TGTGCCAGCAGCTTAACCGGGACTACGGCTACCTACGAGCAGTACTTC,CASSLTGTTATYEQYF
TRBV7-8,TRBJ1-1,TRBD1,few,TGTGCCAGCAGCTACGATAGGCAGGGGGGTATGAACACTGAAGCTTTCTTT,CASSYDRQGGMNTEAFF
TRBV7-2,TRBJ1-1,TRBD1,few,TGTGCCAGCAGCTGGGTAGGGGGCGCCGGGGGCACTGAAGCTTTCTTT,CASSWVGGAGGTEAFF
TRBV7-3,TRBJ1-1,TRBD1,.,TGTGCCAGCGGCTTGACAGGGGGCATGAACAATGAGGCTTTCTTT,CASGLTGGMNNEAFF
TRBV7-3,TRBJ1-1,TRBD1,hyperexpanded,TGTGCCAGCAGCTTGACAGGGGGCATGAACACTGAAGCTTTCTTT,CASSLTGGMNTEAFF
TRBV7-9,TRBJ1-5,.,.,TGTGCCAGCAGATTGAAAAGGGATCACAATCAGCAAAAGAATTTT,CASRLKRDHNQQKNF
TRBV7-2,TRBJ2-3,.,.,TGTGCCAGCAGCCTTGCATTCACAGATACGCAGTATTTT,CASSLAFTDTQYF
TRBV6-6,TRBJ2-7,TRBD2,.,TGTGCCAGCAGTTACTCAGTACGGGAGGGCGAGCAGTACTTC,CASSYSVREGEQYF
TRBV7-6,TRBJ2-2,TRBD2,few,TGTGCCAGCAGCCTAGCGGTGAACACCGGGGAGCTGTTTTTT,CASSLAVNTGELFF
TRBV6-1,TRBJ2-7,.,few,TGTGCCAGCAACAGGGATCTCCCCCCCTACGAGCAGTACTTC,CASNRDLPPYEQYF
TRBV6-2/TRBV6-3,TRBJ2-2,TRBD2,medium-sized,TGTGCCAGCAGTTACGGCCTAGCGGGAGGGCCGAACACCGGGGAGCTGTTTTTT,CASSYGLAGGPNTGELFF
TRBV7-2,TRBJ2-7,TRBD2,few,TGTGCCAGCAGCTTAGCTAGCGGGGGGGCCTACGAGCAGTACTTC,CASSLASGGAYEQYF
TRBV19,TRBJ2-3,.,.,TGTGCCCGTCGTATCGTATACAGCACAGATACGCAGTATTTT,CARRIVYSTDTQYF
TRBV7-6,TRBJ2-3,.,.,TGTGCCAGCAGCTTCTATGGGGTGAGGGGAGCAGATACGCAGTATTTT,CASSFYGVRGADTQYF
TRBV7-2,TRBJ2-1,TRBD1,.,TGTGCCAGCAGCAAGGGACAGGGGTACAATGAGCAGTTCTTC,CASSKGQGYNEQFF
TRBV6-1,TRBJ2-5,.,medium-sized,TGTGCCAGCAGGCCTCTAGCGACCAAAGAGACCCAGTACTTC,CASRPLATKETQYF
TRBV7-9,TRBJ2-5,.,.,TGTGCCAGCAGCGGCTCGGGGGGCCATATCCAAGAGACCCAGTACTTC,CASSGSGGHIQETQYF
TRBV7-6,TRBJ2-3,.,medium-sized,TGTGCCAGCAGCTTATCAAACGCGGGACAGCGAAAAAATACGCAGTATTTT,CASSLSNAGQRKNTQYF
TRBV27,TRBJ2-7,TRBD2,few,TGTGCCAGCAGTCAGGGACTAGCGGGGAGCTACGAGCAGTACTTC,CASSQGLAGSYEQYF
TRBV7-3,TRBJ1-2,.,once,TGTGCCAGCAGCTTCACCGGGGGCTATGGCTACACCTTC,CASSFTGGYGYTF